This entry describes one TCR beta chain. This sample is part of a study of blood T cell repertoires in COVID-19. About the research overall: The study drew acute and convalescent COVID-19 samples from the United States, Italy and Spain. T cells, B-cell-depleted T cells, or PBMCs supplied cDNA or gDNA.

Clinical history reported by participants formed the basis on which cohorts were assigned. Methods used by the authors: Counts of nucleated cells, estimated from reference gene primer amplification, were obtained. Libraries were prepared by immunoSEQ multiplex PCR; TCRdb keeps only in-frame clonotypes and omits some of them. The V and J calls and clone size come from that table; D and trimming were worked out from the DNA. The data hold just over 300,000 clones, with around 90% observed a single time. V gave up 1 base and J gave up 0 bases, with 19 bases separating them. The CDR3 runs to 19 residues. From germline, CDR1 is LGHNA and CDR2 YNFKEQ.

The specimen sequenced was PBMCs or T cells enriched from blood (not recorded which). This receptor was identified in a woman younger than 35 with acute COVID-19. This chain joins TRBV4-2 and TRBJ1-5, with D perhaps TRBD1 (5 bases). As DNA, the CDR3 is TGTGCCAGCAGCCAAGGATTCCAGAAACAGGCAGCTAGCAATCAGCCCCAGCATTTT. It codes for CASSQGFQKQAASNQPQHF.